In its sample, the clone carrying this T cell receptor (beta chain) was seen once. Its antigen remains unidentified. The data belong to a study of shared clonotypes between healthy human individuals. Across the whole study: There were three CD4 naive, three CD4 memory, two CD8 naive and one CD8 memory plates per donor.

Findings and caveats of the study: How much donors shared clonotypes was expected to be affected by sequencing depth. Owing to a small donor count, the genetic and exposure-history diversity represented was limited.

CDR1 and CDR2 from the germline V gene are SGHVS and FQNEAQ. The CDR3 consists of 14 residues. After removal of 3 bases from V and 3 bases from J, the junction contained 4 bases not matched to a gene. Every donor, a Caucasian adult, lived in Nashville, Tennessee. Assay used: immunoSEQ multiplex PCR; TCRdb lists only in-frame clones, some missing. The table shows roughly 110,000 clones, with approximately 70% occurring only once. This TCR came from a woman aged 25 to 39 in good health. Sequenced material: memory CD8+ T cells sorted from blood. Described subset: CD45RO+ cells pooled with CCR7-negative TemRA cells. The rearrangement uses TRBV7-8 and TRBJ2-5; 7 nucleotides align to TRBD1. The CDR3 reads CASSFGTDKETQYF. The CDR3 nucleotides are TGTGCCAGCAGCTTCGGGACAGACAAAGAGACCCAGTACTTC. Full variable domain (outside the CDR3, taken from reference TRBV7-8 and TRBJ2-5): GAGVSQSPRYKVAKRGQDVALRCDPISGHVSLFWYQQALGQGPEFLTYFQNEAQLDKSGLPSDRFFAERPEGSVSTLKIQRTQQEDSAVYLCASSFGTDKETQYFGPGTRLLVL.